This T cell receptor (beta chain) was found in a study of T cell clonality in common variable immunodeficiency. Study observations and caveats: The cause of increased CVID clonality remains unclear without subpopulation sequencing. Compared with healthy controls, CVID subjects showed increased TCRbeta clonality, mostly in about a third.

V dropped 5 bases and J dropped 3; count of bases not matched to a gene: 10. This CDR3 has 15 residues. Germline values: CDR1 SGHTA, CDR2 FQGNSA. TCRdb's copy holds only in-frame clones and misses some; the assay was immunoSEQ multiplex PCR. Recorded here are around 50,000 clones, none singletons. This clone was seen many times. Its antigen is currently unknown. The sequence runs out 3 residues before the end of the CDR3; the remainder is reconstructed from the germline J gene. The sample was peripheral blood mononuclear cells. The origin of this receptor is a person aged 18 to 69 in good health. The rearrangement links TRBV7-2 to TRBJ2-7, with 7 bases identical to TRBD1. The CDR3 sequence is CASSPYPTGSYEQYF. CDR3 DNA (partial): TGTGCCAGCAGCCCCTACCCGACAGGGAGCTACGAG.